Presented here are 7 T cell receptor beta chains from one specimen sequenced in a study of blood T cell repertoires in COVID-19. TCRdb keeps only in-frame clones here, not all; method: immunoSEQ multiplex PCR. The repertoire holds 120,000 to 150,000 clones, approximately 87% seen once, with roughly 4.3% in the top ten. Material for sequencing was peripheral blood. All receptors derive from a woman between 40 and 50 years old with acute or convalescent COVID-19.

The chain carries TRBV5-6 and TRBJ1-5; D not resolved. The CDR3 consists of 14 residues. V was clipped by 1 base and J by 2 bases, with 7 bases between them. Germline CDR1 SGHDT, CDR2 YYEEEE. CDR3 protein: CASSLRAGNQPQHF. The CDR3 DNA is TGTGCCAGCAGCTTGCGCGCGGGCAATCAGCCCCAGCATTTT.

CDR3 bases: TGCGCCAGCAGCTTGGAGGGACTAGCGGGGGGAGATACGCAGTATTTT. The encoded protein is CASSLEGLAGGDTQYF. The V call is TRBV5-1, the J call TRBJ2-3; 15 nucleotides line up with TRBD2. The CDR3 has 16 residues. The V segment lost 0 bases and the J segment 5 bases; nucleotides outside the gene matches: 1. Germline CDR1 SGHRS, CDR2 YFSETQ. The full variable domain, completed using reference TRBV5-1 and TRBJ2-3, is KAGVTQTPRYLIKTRGQQVTLSCSPISGHRSVSWYQQTPGQGLQFLFEYFSETQRNKGNFPGRFSGRQFSNSRSEMNVSTLELGDSALYLCASSLEGLAGGDTQYFGPGTRLTVL.

The table lists this clone with a count of one. CDR3 nucleotide sequence: TGTGCCAGCAGCTTAGCGGGAGAAGAAGGCTACGAGCAGTACTTC. Its translation: CASSLAGEEGYEQYF. V usage is TRBV11-2 and J usage is TRBJ2-7; tentative D call: TRBD2 (6 bases). Trimming took off 1 base at V and 3 bases at J, with 13 bases between the two ends. This CDR3 is 15 amino acids long. Germline V CDR1 and CDR2: SGHAT, FQNNGV.

This clone was seen more than once but under ten times. The rearrangement links TRBV19 to TRBJ1-5; D unresolved. The CDR3 consists of 13 residues. Trimming pared 8 bases from V and 1 base from J, leaving 9 bases between. In germline, CDR1 is LNHDA, CDR2 SQIVND (reference sequence). The CDR3 protein is CASSSLSNQPQHF. The CDR3 DNA reads as TGTGCCAGTTCTTCACTAAGCAATCAGCCCCAGCATTTT.

Note on this clone: Different DNA sequences within this sample yield the same CDR3. This chain connects TRBV30 to TRBJ2-1; 10 bases map to TRBD2. Germline V lookup: CDR1 GTSNPN, CDR2 SVGIG (reference sequence). The trim removed 1 base at V and 3 bases at J, leaving 0 bases unmatched. CDR3 length: 14 residues. CDR3 loop: CAWSGLAGYNEQFF. The CDR3 DNA is TGTGCCTGGAGTGGACTAGCGGGCTACAATGAGCAGTTCTTC. The full variable domain, its missing parts supplied by reference TRBV30 and TRBJ2-1, is SQTIHQWPATLVQPVGSPLSLECTVEGTSNPNLYWYRQAAGRGLQLLFYSVGIGQISSEVPQNLSASRPQDRQFILSSKKLLLSDSGFYLCAWSGLAGYNEQFFGPGTRLTVL.

The rearrangement joins TRBV9 to TRBJ1-5; D gene unclear. The CDR3 is made up of 14 amino acids. The V gene lost 0 bases and the J gene lost 7 bases, with 11 bases spanning the gap. Germline assignment: CDR1 SGDLS and CDR2 YYNGEE. CDR3 nucleotide sequence: TGTGCCAGCAGCGTAGGGTTTAGAGGGCAGCCCCAGCATTTT. Translation gives CASSVGFRGQPQHF.

The CDR3 here is CASSQQGLGAGANVLTF. The CDR3 bases are TGTGCCAGCAGCCAACAGGGGTTGGGAGCTGGGGCCAACGTCCTGACTTTC. This sequence joins TRBV25-1 and TRBJ2-6, with 7 bases lining up with TRBD1. Trimming at V came to 6 bases and at J to 2 bases, leaving 10 bases not matched to a gene. The CDR3 length is 17 residues. In germline, CDR1 is MGHDK, CDR2 SYGVNS.